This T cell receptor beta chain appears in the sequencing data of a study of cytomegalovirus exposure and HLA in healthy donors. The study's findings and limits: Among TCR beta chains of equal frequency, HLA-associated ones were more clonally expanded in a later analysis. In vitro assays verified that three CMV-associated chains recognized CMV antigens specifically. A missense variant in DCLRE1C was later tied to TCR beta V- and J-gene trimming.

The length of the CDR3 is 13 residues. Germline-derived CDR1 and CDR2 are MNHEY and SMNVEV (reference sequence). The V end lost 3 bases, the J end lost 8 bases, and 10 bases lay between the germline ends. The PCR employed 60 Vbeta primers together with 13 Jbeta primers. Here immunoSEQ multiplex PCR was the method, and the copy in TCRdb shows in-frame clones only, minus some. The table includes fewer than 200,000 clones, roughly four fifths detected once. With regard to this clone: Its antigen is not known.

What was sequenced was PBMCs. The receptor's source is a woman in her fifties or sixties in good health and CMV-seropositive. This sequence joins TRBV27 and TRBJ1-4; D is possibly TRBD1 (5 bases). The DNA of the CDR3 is TGTGCCAGCAGTTTTCAGGGTCAGGAAAAACTGTTTTTT. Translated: CASSFQGQEKLFF.